The 18 T cell receptor beta chains in this list originate from one sample, sequenced in a study of STAT5B mutations in CD4+ large granular lymphocyte leukemia. Sequencing used immunoSEQ multiplex PCR; TCRdb keeps in-frame clones, though not all of them. The sample lists some 45,000 clones, around 85% occurring once. Sequenced input: CD4+ T cells from blood buffy coats. The source is a human donor in good health.

The rearrangement uses TRBV7-9 and TRBJ2-2, with 12 bases aligning to TRBD2. V dropped 1 base and J dropped 4; count of bases not matched to a gene: 10. Germline V gene sequence: CDR1 SEHNR, CDR2 FQNEAQ (reference sequence). The CDR3 covers 19 residues. The CDR3 sequence: CASSLDELAGGIGTGELFF. The CDR3 nucleotides are TGTGCCAGCAGCTTAGATGAACTAGCGGGAGGAATTGGCACCGGGGAGCTGTTTTTT.

V is TRBV7-9 and J is TRBJ1-4; 7 positions match TRBD1. This CDR3 has 14 amino acids. J was trimmed by 8 bases and V by 1 base; bases with no gene match: 4. Germline V gene lookup returns CDR1 SEHNR and CDR2 FQNEAQ (reference sequence). The CDR3 protein is CASSLGQGGEKLFF. In DNA form, the CDR3 reads TGTGCCAGCAGCTTAGGACAGGGTGGGGAAAAACTGTTTTTT. Full variable domain (missing parts from reference TRBV7-9 and TRBJ1-4): DTGVSQNPRHKITKRGQNVTFRCDPISEHNRLYWYRQTLGQGPEFLTYFQNEAQLEKSRLLSDRFSAERPKGSFSTLEIQRTEQGDSAMYLCASSLGQGGEKLFFGSGTQLSVL.

The CDR3 is CASSPLAEHNEQFF. In nucleotides, the CDR3 is TGTGCCAGCAGTCCCTTAGCGGAACACAATGAGCAGTTCTTC. This sequence joins TRBV2 and TRBJ2-1; a possible D gene is TRBD2 (6 bases). V was pared by 5 bases and J by 5 bases, with 13 bases between. The germline gives CDR1 SNHLY, CDR2 FYNNEI. CDR3 length equals 14 residues.

The rearrangement links TRBV10-3 to TRBJ1-1; no definite D call. The CDR3 consists of 15 residues. V was trimmed by 2 bases and J by 1 base, leaving 11 bases between them. Looked up from germline, CDR1 is ENHRY and CDR2 is SYGVKD. The CDR3 loop is CAISEVSSWNTEAFF. In DNA form, the CDR3 reads TGTGCCATCAGTGAGGTGTCCAGCTGGAACACTGAAGCTTTCTTT.

V is TRBV7-2 and J is TRBJ2-5; the D is unclear. The J call may be wrong; the DNA end is better matched by TRBJ2-7. Germline assignment: CDR1 SGHTA and CDR2 FQGNSA. The CDR3 length is 13 residues. CDR3 sequence (DNA): TGTGCCAGCAGCTTAGTTGCCAGCTACGAGCAGTACTTC. Residues: CASSLVASYEQYF.

V and J are TRBV5-4 and TRBJ2-5, with a possible D match to TRBD1 (6 bases). Germline V gene data show CDR1 as SGHNT and CDR2 as YYREEE (reference sequence). V was pared by 2 bases and J by 2 bases, with 10 bases between. The CDR3 has 14 residues. This CDR3 reads CASSLGTTQETQYF. The CDR3 nucleotides are TGTGCCAGCAGCTTAGGGACAACGCAAGAGACCCAGTACTTC.

The chain combines TRBV19 with TRBJ2-7, with a weak D call TRBD1 (7 bases). CDR3 length: 16 residues. Trimming removed 4 bases at V and 2 bases at J, with 18 bases between. In germline, CDR1 is LNHDA, CDR2 SQIVND (reference sequence). The CDR3 protein is CASSTTQGRLAYEQYF. CDR3 nucleotide sequence: TGTGCCAGTAGTACAACACAGGGGAGGTTAGCCTACGAGCAGTACTTC.

The chain carries TRBV27 and TRBJ1-2, with TRBD1 matching 7 bases. The CDR3 totals 13 residues. The trim removed 6 bases at V and 4 bases at J, leaving 5 bases unmatched. The V gene's germline CDR1 is MNHEY and CDR2 SMNVEV (reference sequence). CDR3: CASRLTGSYGYTF. CDR3 coding DNA: TGTGCCAGCAGATTGACAGGGTCCTATGGCTACACCTTC.

The rearrangement uses TRBV19 and TRBJ1-3; D unclear. CDR3 length equals 17 residues. Trimming stripped 3 bases from V and 0 bases from J, with 15 bases between. Germline CDR1 reads LNHDA; CDR2 reads SQIVND (reference sequence). The CDR3 loop reads CASSIRSRASSGNTIYF. The CDR3 DNA is TGTGCCAGTAGTATTAGATCTAGGGCGAGCTCTGGAAACACCATATATTTT.

The chain uses TRBV30 and TRBJ1-2; D is perhaps TRBD1 (5 bases). CDR1 and CDR2 (germline): GTSNPN, SVGIG (reference sequence). V was clipped by 4 bases and J by 1 base, with 16 bases between them. The CDR3 length is 15 residues. The CDR3 sequence is CAWIYWAGSNYGYTF. DNA for the CDR3: TGTGCCTGGATCTACTGGGCAGGGAGTAACTATGGCTACACCTTC.

This sequence joins TRBV7-8 and TRBJ1-2; TRBD1 matches at 7 bases. The ends lost 5 bases at V and 3 bases at J; junction bases unmatched: 9. The germline CDR1 and CDR2 sequences are SGHVS and FQNEAQ. The CDR3 length is 15 residues. The CDR3 region is CASSPYRGQDYGYTF. The CDR3 region has the DNA TGTGCCAGCAGCCCTTATAGGGGGCAGGACTATGGCTACACCTTC. The full variable domain, its missing parts supplied by reference TRBV7-8 and TRBJ1-2, is GAGVSQSPRYKVAKRGQDVALRCDPISGHVSLFWYQQALGQGPEFLTYFQNEAQLDKSGLPSDRFFAERPEGSVSTLKIQRTQQEDSAVYLCASSPYRGQDYGYTFGSGTRLTVV.

This chain joins TRBV7-2 and TRBJ2-2; D possibly corresponds to TRBD2 (5 bases). V shed 1 base and J shed 2 bases, with 11 bases lying between them. The CDR3 has 16 amino acids. The germline V gene encodes CDR1 SGHTA and CDR2 FQGNSA. Written as DNA, the CDR3 is TGTGCCAGCAGCTTAGAGATGCGGGCTAACACCGGGGAGCTGTTTTTT. It encodes CASSLEMRANTGELFF.

The chain is built from TRBV5-4 and TRBJ1-1; possibly TRBD1 for D (6 bases). Germline CDR1 is SGHNT and CDR2 is YYREEE (reference sequence). With 0 bases removed from V and 5 bases from J, the gap between germline ends came to 14 bases. CDR3 length equals 15 residues. CDR3 DNA sequence: TGTGCCAGCAGCTTGGCCCCGGGGGCCGGAACTGAAGCTTTCTTT. This sequence encodes CASSLAPGAGTEAFF.

V and J are TRBV29-1 and TRBJ2-1; 8 nucleotides match TRBD2. The CDR3 has 12 amino acids. Losses at the gene ends were 4 bases for V and 8 bases for J; bases not matched to a gene: 4. From germline, CDR1 is SQVTM and CDR2 ANQGSEA. CDR3 DNA: TGCAGCGTTGTTGCGGGGGGCGATGAGCAGTTCTTC. Protein: CSVVAGGDEQFF.

By proportion, this clone is medium-sized. The V call is TRBV6-1, the J call TRBJ1-5, with 9 nucleotides matching TRBD1. The germline CDR1 and CDR2 sequences are MNHNS and SASEGT. V gave up 2 bases and J gave up 5 bases; unmatched junction bases: 4. The CDR3 covers 15 residues. The CDR3 DNA is TGTGCCAGCAGTGAAAGGGGACAGGGACATCAGCCCCAGCATTTT. Translated: CASSERGQGHQPQHF.

V and J are TRBV27 and TRBJ2-1; 7 positions match TRBD2. The germline CDR1 and CDR2 sequences are MNHEY and SMNVEV (reference sequence). J lost 0 bases, V lost 3 bases, and 2 bases had no gene match. The CDR3 totals 15 residues. The CDR3 loop reads CASSFGGSSYNEQFF. CDR3 nucleotides: TGTGCCAGCAGTTTCGGCGGGAGCTCCTACAATGAGCAGTTCTTC.

The chain employs TRBV5-1 and TRBJ2-1, with 7 bases matching TRBD2. V lost 3 bases, J lost 6 bases, and 6 bases stayed unmatched. Germline V gives CDR1 SGHRS, CDR2 YFSETQ. CDR3 length equals 14 residues. The CDR3 spells CASSSRTRVNEQFF. In DNA form, the CDR3 reads TGCGCCAGCAGCTCAAGGACTAGGGTCAATGAGCAGTTCTTC.

V is TRBV7-3 and J is TRBJ1-2; 8 bases match TRBD1. Germline CDR1 SGHTA, CDR2 FQGTGA. V shed 5 bases and J 7 bases; nucleotides not matched to a gene: 12. The CDR3 spans 15 residues. The CDR3 nucleotides are TGTGCCAGCAGCCCCCAATCTTCGGACAGGGTTGGCTACACCTTC. It is translated as CASSPQSSDRVGYTF.